This T cell receptor (beta chain) was recovered during a study of shared clonotypes between healthy human individuals. As for this clone: Its antigen is unknown.

Whole-study results and caveats: It was anticipated that sequencing depth would influence how many clonotypes donors shared. The represented genetic and exposure-history diversity was limited by the small number of donors.

Germline values: CDR1 SEHNR, CDR2 FQNEAQ (reference sequence). CDR3 size: 13 residues. V dropped 5 bases and J dropped 4; count of bases not matched to a gene: 3. Original processing methods: Filtering differed because ImmunoSEQ produced junction-only sequences that carried no quality scores. Generated by immunoSEQ multiplex PCR, the TCRdb table keeps only in-frame clones and is missing some. From that table come the V and J calls and clone size; the DNA was used to work out D and trimming. The table has roughly 640,000 clones, almost 97% seen once. J is TRBJ1-2 and V is TRBV7-9; TRBD1 aligns across 8 bases. Sequencing used naive CD4+ T cells sorted from blood. Sample subset: CD45RA+ positively selected. The clonotype was recovered from a woman in her 30s in good health. The CDR3 bases are TGTGCCAGCAGCCAGGACAGGGCCTATGGCTACACCTTC. This translates into CASSQDRAYGYTF.